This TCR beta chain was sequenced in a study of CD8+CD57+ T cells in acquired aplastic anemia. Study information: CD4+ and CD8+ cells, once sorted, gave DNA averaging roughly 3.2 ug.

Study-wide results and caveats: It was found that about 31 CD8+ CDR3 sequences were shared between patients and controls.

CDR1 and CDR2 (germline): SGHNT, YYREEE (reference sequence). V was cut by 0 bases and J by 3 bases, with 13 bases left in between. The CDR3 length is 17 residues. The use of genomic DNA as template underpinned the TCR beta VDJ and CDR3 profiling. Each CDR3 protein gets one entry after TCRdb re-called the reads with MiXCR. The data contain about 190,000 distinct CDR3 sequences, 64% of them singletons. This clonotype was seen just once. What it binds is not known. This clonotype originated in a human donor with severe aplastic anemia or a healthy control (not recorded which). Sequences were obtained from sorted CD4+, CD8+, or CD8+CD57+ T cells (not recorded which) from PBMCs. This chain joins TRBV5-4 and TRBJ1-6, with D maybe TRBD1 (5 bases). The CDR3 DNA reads TGTGCCAGCAGCTTGGCCGGGGCCGACCTCTATAATTCACCCCTCCACTTT. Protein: CASSLAGADLYNSPLHF. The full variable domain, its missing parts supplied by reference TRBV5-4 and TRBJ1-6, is ETGVTQSPTHLIKTRGQQVTLRCSSQSGHNTVSWYQQALGQGPQFIFQYYREEENGRGNFPPRFSGLQFPNYSSELNVNALELDDSALYLCASSLAGADLYNSPLHFGNGTRLTVT.